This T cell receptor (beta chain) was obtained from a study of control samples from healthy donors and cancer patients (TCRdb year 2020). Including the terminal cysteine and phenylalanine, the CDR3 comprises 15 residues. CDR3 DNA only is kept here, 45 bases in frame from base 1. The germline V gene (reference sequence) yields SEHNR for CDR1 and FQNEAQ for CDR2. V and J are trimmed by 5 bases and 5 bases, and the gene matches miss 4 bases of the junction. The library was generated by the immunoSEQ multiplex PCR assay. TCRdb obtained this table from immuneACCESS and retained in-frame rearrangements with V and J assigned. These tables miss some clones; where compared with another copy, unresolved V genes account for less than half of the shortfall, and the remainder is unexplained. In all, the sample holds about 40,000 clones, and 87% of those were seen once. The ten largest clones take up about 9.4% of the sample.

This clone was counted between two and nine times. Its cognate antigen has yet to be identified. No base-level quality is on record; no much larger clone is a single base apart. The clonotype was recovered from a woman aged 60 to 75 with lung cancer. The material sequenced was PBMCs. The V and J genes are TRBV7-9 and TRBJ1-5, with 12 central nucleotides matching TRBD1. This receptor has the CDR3 CASSPGTGGHQPQHF. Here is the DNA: TGTGCCAGCAGCCCCGGGACAGGGGGCCATCAGCCCCAGCATTTT.